The rows below give T cell receptor beta chains drawn from one sample of a study of blood T cell repertoires in COVID-19. The protocol was immunoSEQ multiplex PCR, while the TCRdb copy is restricted to in-frame clones and leaves out a portion. The table has approximately 170,000 clones, more than 70% seen once. The sequenced material came from peripheral blood. These receptor sequences come from a man aged 45 to 65 who had recovered from COVID-19. The CDR3 runs from the conserved cysteine through the conserved F or W. A D gene is named only where the DNA matches it firmly. Not all rows give a size; the values are once, few, many and, for expanded clones, a class.

D | size | J | V | CDR3 | DNA
. | few | TRBJ1-6 | TRBV7-2 | CASSLFVGFGNSPLHF | TGTGCCAGCAGCTTGTTCGTCGGGTTCGGTAATTCACCCCTCCACTTT
. | . | TRBJ2-5 | TRBV29-1 | CSVLRETQYF | TGCAGCGTACTTCGAGAGACCCAGTACTTC
TRBD2 | . | TRBJ2-3 | TRBV11-3 | CASSSGLAGATDTQYF | TGTGCCAGCAGCTCCGGACTAGCGGGGGCCACAGATACGCAGTATTTT
. | . | TRBJ2-3 | TRBV18 | CASSPMRNSDTQYF | TGTGCCAGCTCACCTATGAGGAACTCAGATACGCAGTATTTT
TRBD1 | once | TRBJ1-2 | TRBV7-2 | CASSSLQGALRGYTF | TGTGCCAGCAGCTCCCTACAGGGGGCTTTACGTGGCTACACCTTC
. | . | TRBJ1-6 | TRBV12-3/TRBV12-4 | CASSLSNSPLHF | TGTGCCAGCAGTCTGTCTAATTCACCCCTCCACTTT
TRBD1 | . | TRBJ2-7 | TRBV19 | CASSSGGQGSTEQYF | TGTGCCAGTAGTTCAGGCGGACAGGGCTCTACCGAGCAGTACTTC
TRBD1 | . | TRBJ2-2 | TRBV19 | CASSKRTGSDTGELFF | TGTGCCAGTAGTAAGAGGACAGGGTCGGACACCGGGGAGCTGTTTTTT
TRBD1 | . | TRBJ2-5 | TRBV11-1 | CASSFGPNRGETQYF | TGTGCCAGCAGCTTTGGTCCGAACAGGGGGGAGACCCAGTACTTC
. | . | TRBJ2-1 | TRBV5-1 | CASSLDREQFF | TGCGCCAGCAGCTTGGACAGGGAGCAGTTCTTC
TRBD1 | . | TRBJ1-2 | TRBV30 | CAWSRQGANGYTF | TGTGCCTGGAGTCGACAGGGGGCCAATGGCTACACCTTC
. | . | TRBJ1-2 | TRBV30 | CAWGTNYGYTF | TGTGCGTGGGGGACAAACTATGGCTACACCTTC
TRBD1 | once | TRBJ1-2 | TRBV7-8 | CASSLVTGVEDGYTF | TGTGCCAGCAGCTTAGTTACAGGGGTCGAAGATGGCTACACCTTC
. | . | TRBJ1-2 | TRBV25-1 | CASSLQAHGYTF | TGTGCCAGCAGTCTCCAGGCCCATGGCTACACCTTC
TRBD2 | . | TRBJ2-1 | TRBV9 | CASSVGGSSGEQFF | TGTGCCAGCAGCGTAGGCGGGAGTAGCGGTGAGCAGTTCTTC
TRBD1 | once | TRBJ1-2 | TRBV2 | CASSETGANYGYTF | TGTGCCAGCAGTGAAACAGGGGCTAACTATGGCTACACCTTC
. | . | TRBJ1-2 | TRBV3-1/TRBV3-2 | CASSQGGAGYTF | TGTGCCAGCAGCCAAGGGGGCGCGGGCTACACCTTC
TRBD2 | . | TRBJ2-5 | TRBV30 | CAWSAPNRGGSKETQYF | TGTGCCTGGAGTGCTCCGAACCGGGGGGGATCAAAGGAGACCCAGTACTTC
TRBD1 | . | TRBJ1-2 | TRBV6-5 | CASTRTGGGYTF | TGTGCCAGCACCCGGACAGGTGGTGGCTACACCTTC
. | once | TRBJ2-7 | TRBV2 | CASRRAYEQYF | TGTGCCAGCAGACGAGCCTACGAGCAGTACTTC
TRBD2 | . | TRBJ2-1 | TRBV7-2 | CASSPLTSGSSYNEQFF | TGTGCCAGCAGCCCACTTACTAGCGGGAGCTCCTACAATGAGCAGTTCTTC
. | . | TRBJ1-5 | TRBV12-5 | CASGKGDSNQPQHF | TGTGCTAGTGGGAAAGGAGATAGCAATCAGCCCCAGCATTTT
. | . | TRBJ2-3 | TRBV2 | CASSDSSDTQYF | TGTGCCAGCAGTGACAGTTCAGATACGCAGTATTTT
TRBD1 | . | TRBJ1-6 | TRBV29-1 | CSVMTGTNSPLHF | TGCAGCGTGATGACAGGGACGAATTCACCCCTCCACTTT
. | . | TRBJ1-3 | TRBV11-2 | CASSSLKGAGNTIYF | TGTGCCAGCAGCTCGCTGAAGGGAGCAGGAAACACCATATATTTT
TRBD1 | once | TRBJ2-3 | TRBV9 | CASSVATGQAVDTQYF | TGTGCCAGCAGCGTAGCTACGGGACAGGCTGTAGATACGCAGTATTTT
. | . | TRBJ1-4 | TRBV6-1 | CASSEALGRGNEKLFF | TGTGCCAGCAGTGAAGCGCTTGGCAGGGGTAATGAAAAACTGTTTTTT
. | . | TRBJ1-3 | TRBV5-6 | CASSFLISGNTIYF | TGTGCCAGCAGCTTCCTAATCTCTGGAAACACCATATATTTT
. | . | TRBJ2-7 | TRBV28 | CASSPEPYEQYF | TGTGCCAGCAGTCCGGAGCCGTACGAGCAGTACTTC
TRBD2 | . | TRBJ2-2 | TRBV7-2 | CASRRTSGGANTGELFF | TGTGCCAGCAGAAGGACTAGCGGGGGGGCGAACACCGGGGAGCTGTTTTTT
TRBD1 | . | TRBJ2-3 | TRBV6-6 | CASRSTGGDTQYF | TGTGCCAGCAGGTCGACAGGGGGAGATACGCAGTATTTT
. | . | TRBJ2-5 | TRBV24-1 | CATSEPGILQETQYF | TGTGCCACCAGTGAGCCAGGGATTCTCCAAGAGACCCAGTACTTC
TRBD1 | few | TRBJ1-1 | TRBV6-5 | CASSYTTGRNTEAFF | TGTGCCAGCAGTTACACGACAGGGCGGAACACTGAAGCTTTCTTT
TRBD1 | . | TRBJ2-4 | TRBV30 | CAWRQGAGNIQYF | TGTGCCTGGAGGCAGGGGGCTGGTAACATTCAGTACTTC
. | . | TRBJ2-1 | TRBV10-3 | CAIREVGTEQFF | TGTGCCATCAGGGAGGTGGGGACAGAGCAGTTCTTC
. | . | TRBJ2-3 | TRBV7-6 | CASSPQTGTRTDTQYF | TGTGCCAGCAGCCCCCAGACAGGGACTCGCACAGATACGCAGTATTTT
TRBD1 | . | TRBJ2-3 | TRBV28 | CASSLTGQTLPADTQYF | TGTGCCAGCAGTTTAACGGGACAGACTCTTCCAGCAGATACGCAGTATTTT
. | . | TRBJ1-2 | TRBV9 | CASSRDYGYTF | TGTGCCAGCAGCCGGGACTATGGCTACACCTTC
TRBD2 | . | TRBJ2-5 | TRBV29-1 | CSASSGGETQYF | TGCAGCGCGAGTAGCGGGGGAGAGACCCAGTACTTC
TRBD2 | . | TRBJ2-7 | TRBV5-5 | CASRREREGPNYEQYF | TGTGCCAGCAGAAGAGAGCGGGAGGGCCCCAACTACGAGCAGTACTTC
. | . | TRBJ1-4 | TRBV10-3 | CAISEADEKLFF | TGTGCCATCAGTGAAGCGGATGAAAAACTGTTTTTT
. | . | TRBJ1-6 | TRBV2 | CASRREFSSSPLHF | TGTGCCAGCCGCCGGGAATTTTCGTCCTCACCCCTCCACTTT
TRBD2 | . | TRBJ2-7 | TRBV10-3 | CAISVGGGSYEQYF | TGTGCCATCAGTGTTGGCGGGGGATCCTACGAGCAGTACTTC
. | . | TRBJ2-1 | TRBV11-3 | CASSLDGAAYNEQFF | TGTGCCAGCAGCTTAGATGGGGCAGCTTACAATGAGCAGTTCTTC
TRBD2 | few | TRBJ2-7 | TRBV14 | CASSLRGGFTYEQYF | TGTGCCAGCAGTCTTCGGGGGGGCTTCACCTACGAGCAGTACTTC
TRBD2 | . | TRBJ2-1 | TRBV7-2 | CASSLIPGGRDEQFF | TGTGCCAGCAGCTTAATTCCGGGAGGGAGGGATGAGCAGTTCTTC
TRBD2 | . | TRBJ2-3 | TRBV6-6 | CASKSGGSTDTQYF | TGTGCCAGCAAAAGCGGGGGTAGCACAGATACGCAGTATTTT
TRBD1 | . | TRBJ2-3 | TRBV27 | CASSTWTGGNLMSTDTQYF | TGTGCCAGCAGTACCTGGACAGGGGGTAACTTGATGAGCACAGATACGCAGTATTTT
TRBD2 | once | TRBJ2-1 | TRBV5-8 | CARERLADYNEQFF | TGTGCCAGAGAAAGACTAGCGGATTACAATGAGCAGTTCTTC
. | few | TRBJ2-7 | TRBV30 | CAWTHGQNEQYF | TGTGCCTGGACCCACGGACAGAACGAGCAGTACTTC
TRBD2 | . | TRBJ2-7 | TRBV5-4 | CASRKGLEKRNEQYF | TGTGCCAGCCGAAAGGGACTAGAGAAGAGGAACGAGCAGTACTTC
TRBD1 | . | TRBJ2-5 | TRBV5-5 | CASSYKRTGGETQYF | TGTGCCAGCAGCTACAAACGGACAGGGGGAGAGACCCAGTACTTC
TRBD2 | . | TRBJ2-5 | TRBV29-1 | CSVALAGGETQYF | TGCAGCGTTGCACTAGCGGGAGGAGAGACCCAGTACTTC
TRBD2 | . | TRBJ2-4 | TRBV2 | CASSGGRDVAKNIQYF | TGTGCCAGCAGTGGGGGGAGGGACGTAGCCAAAAACATTCAGTACTTC
TRBD1 | once | TRBJ1-4 | TRBV30 | CAAGTALATNEKLFF | TGTGCGGCGGGGACAGCCCTTGCAACTAATGAAAAACTGTTTTTT
. | . | TRBJ2-3 | TRBV7-9 | CASRPPYRGGDTQYF | TGTGCCAGCAGGCCACCCTACAGGGGAGGAGATACGCAGTATTTT
TRBD1 | few | TRBJ1-5 | TRBV6-2/TRBV6-3 | CASSRDRGPSNQPQHF | TGTGCCAGCAGTCGGGACAGGGGGCCGAGCAATCAGCCCCAGCATTTT
. | . | TRBJ2-1 | TRBV6-4 | CASSDGGSSSYNEQFF | TGTGCCAGCAGTGACGGCGGGTCCAGCTCCTACAATGAGCAGTTCTTC
. | . | TRBJ2-2 | TRBV18 | CASSPPRGSTGELFF | TGTGCCAGCTCACCACCAAGGGGAAGCACCGGGGAGCTGTTTTTT
. | . | TRBJ2-7 | TRBV24-1 | CATSDPDSPYEQYF | TGTGCCACCAGTGACCCGGACAGCCCCTACGAGCAGTACTTC